The 15 T cell receptor beta chains listed next were all sequenced from one sample in a study of cytomegalovirus exposure and HLA in healthy donors. Use of 60 Vbeta and 13 Jbeta primers characterized the PCR. Sequencing used immunoSEQ multiplex PCR; TCRdb keeps in-frame clones, though not all of them. In the table there are 150,000 to 200,000 clones, 82% of which are singletons. Source material: PBMCs. Receptors were obtained from a man between 40 and 49 years old in good health and CMV-seronegative.

This clone showed up just once. V usage is TRBV6-5 and J usage is TRBJ1-2; the match to TRBD1 covers 7 bases. The length of the CDR3 is 14 residues. Germline V gives CDR1 MNHEY, CDR2 SVGAGI. J gave up 3 bases and V 6 bases, and 7 bases lay outside the gene matches. The CDR3 coding sequence is TGTGCCAGCAGCCCGGACAGGCGATACTATGGCTACACCTTC. Protein sequence: CASSPDRRYYGYTF.

This clone was counted many times. The rearrangement joins TRBV18 to TRBJ2-3, with a tentative D call TRBD2 (7 bases). The CDR3 sequence is 17 residues long. Germline values: CDR1 KGHSH, CDR2 LQKENI. Trimming shortened V by 6 bases and J by 5 bases, and 24 bases separated the two germline ends. The DNA of the CDR3 is TGTGCCAGCTCCTCCACAAAGAGGGGGGGCGGCCTAGATACGCAGTATTTT. Translating gives CASSSTKRGGGLDTQYF. The full variable domain, its missing parts supplied by reference TRBV18 and TRBJ2-3, is NAGVMQNPRHLVRRRGQEARLRCSPMKGHSHVYWYRQLPEEGLKFMVYLQKENIIDESGMPKERFSAEFPKEGPSILRIQQVVRGDSAAYFCASSSTKRGGGLDTQYFGPGTRLTVL.

The CDR3 DNA sequence: TGTGCCAGCGGGTTGGAAGGAGACACCGGGGAGCTGTTTTTT. Amino acids: CASGLEGDTGELFF. The rearrangement uses TRBV5-8 and TRBJ2-2, with D unresolved. CDR1 SGHTS and CDR2 YDEGEE come from the germline V gene. The germline V and J ends were trimmed by 7 bases and 3 bases, with 13 bases remaining between them. The CDR3 contains 14 residues.

The chain combines TRBV5-4 with TRBJ1-2; 10 bases fit TRBD1. The CDR3 contains 15 residues. V dropped 4 bases and J dropped 1; count of bases not matched to a gene: 4. Germline loops: CDR1 SGHNT, CDR2 YYREEE (reference sequence). The CDR3 region has the DNA TGTGCCAGCAGCCCAGGACAGGGGGTTAACTATGGCTACACCTTC. Translating gives CASSPGQGVNYGYTF.

The gene calls are TRBV5-1 and TRBJ2-3; 9 positions match TRBD2. From germline, CDR1 is SGHRS and CDR2 YFSETQ. Losses at the gene ends were 4 bases for V and 3 bases for J; bases not matched to a gene: 3. CDR3 length equals 14 residues. This CDR3 is CASSPLAGTDTQYF. The CDR3 nucleotides are TGCGCCAGCAGCCCCCTAGCGGGGACAGATACGCAGTATTTT.

The chain is built from TRBV6-4 and TRBJ1-1; D gene uncertain. Trimming pared 4 bases from V and 1 base from J, leaving 10 bases between. The germline CDR1 and CDR2 sequences are MRHNA and SNTAGT. This CDR3 is 14 amino acids long. DNA of the CDR3: TGTGCCAGCAGTGTGACGGAGGCGAACACTGAAGCTTTCTTT. Translating gives CASSVTEANTEAFF.

The chain links TRBV7-9 to TRBJ2-6, with 13 bases aligning to TRBD2. Germline CDR1 is SEHNR and CDR2 is FQNEAQ (reference sequence). Trimming at V came to 4 bases and at J to 4 bases, leaving 10 bases not matched to a gene. The CDR3 spans 19 residues. CDR3 amino acids: CASSSFGTSGIVGANVLTF. In DNA, the CDR3 is TGTGCCAGCAGCTCCTTCGGGACTAGCGGGATAGTGGGGGCCAACGTCCTGACTTTC.

The table lists this clone with a count of one. V and J are TRBV5-4 and TRBJ2-3; perhaps TRBD2 as D (5 bases). The CDR3 runs 15 residues. The germline V and J ends were trimmed by 2 bases and 0 bases, with 10 bases remaining between them. Germline V gives CDR1 SGHNT, CDR2 YYREEE (reference sequence). CDR3 residues: CASSFGRASTDTQYF. The CDR3 DNA reads TGTGCCAGCAGCTTCGGGCGGGCTAGCACAGATACGCAGTATTTT.

The chain couples TRBV7-9 to TRBJ2-5, with 7 bases identical to TRBD2. CDR3 length equals 15 residues. With 5 bases clipped from V and 2 bases from J, the junction kept 8 bases outside the gene matches. In germline, CDR1 is SEHNR, CDR2 FQNEAQ (reference sequence). CDR3 nucleotides: TGTGCCAGCAGCGGAACCAGGACTAGACAAGAGACCCAGTACTTC. This translates into CASSGTRTRQETQYF.

The CDR3 DNA is TGTGCCAGCAGCTTAGATGTGCGGGCCTATGGCTACACCTTC. It codes for CASSLDVRAYGYTF. V usage is TRBV7-8 and J usage is TRBJ1-2; D uncertain. Germline V gives CDR1 SGHVS, CDR2 FQNEAQ. Trimming pared 1 base from V and 4 bases from J, leaving 10 bases between. The CDR3 is made up of 14 amino acids.

This chain connects TRBV5-4 to TRBJ1-6; 11 nucleotides align to TRBD1. Germline CDR1 SGHNT, CDR2 YYREEE (reference sequence). After removal of 4 bases from V and 5 bases from J, the junction contained 5 bases not matched to a gene. The CDR3 sequence is 16 residues long. Written as DNA, the CDR3 is TGTGCCAGCAGCCCGGACAGGGGGCGGGATAATTCACCCCTCCACTTT. Its translation is CASSPDRGRDNSPLHF.

This clone has a handful of counts. The J gene is TRBJ2-3, the V gene TRBV2, with D unresolved. CDR1 and CDR2 (germline): SNHLY, FYNNEI. The CDR3 is 15 residues long. Trimming took 6 bases from V and 6 from J, leaving 19 bases between them. CDR3 sequence reads: CASSRVLSPRDTQYF. CDR3 in DNA: TGTGCCAGCAGCCGGGTCCTCTCCCCGCGGGATACGCAGTATTTT.

This rearrangement joins TRBV28 to TRBJ1-4; a possible D gene is TRBD1 (5 bases). Germline assignment: CDR1 MDHEN and CDR2 SYDVKM. CDR3 size: 18 residues. The ends were cut back, 2 bases at V and 0 bases at J, with 16 bases in the middle. The CDR3 DNA follows: TGTGCCAGCAGTTTAATCCTGGGGACTCTTGCAACTAATGAAAAACTGTTTTTT. Translation gives CASSLILGTLATNEKLFF.

This clone was seen more than once but under ten times. This sample also contains other DNA sequences that code for the same CDR3. The rearrangement joins TRBV4-3 to TRBJ2-3; 7 nucleotides agree with TRBD2. CDR3 length equals 13 residues. V was pared by 3 bases and J by 6 bases, with 3 bases of the junction left unmatched. Per germline, CDR1 LGHNA and CDR2 YSLEER. The CDR3 spells CASSQGEGDTQYF. The CDR3 DNA follows: TGCGCCAGCAGCCAGGGGGAGGGGGATACGCAGTATTTT.

V usage is TRBV30 and J usage is TRBJ2-7; no clear D gene. Germline V gene sequence: CDR1 GTSNPN, CDR2 SVGIG (reference sequence). V lost 2 bases to trimming and J lost 5 bases, with 10 bases between them. CDR3 length equals 12 residues. The CDR3 loop is CAWSSTPDEQYF. CDR3 nucleotide sequence: TGTGCCTGGAGTAGCACCCCCGACGAGCAGTACTTC. Drawing the rest from reference TRBV30 and TRBJ2-7, the complete variable domain is SQTIHQWPATLVQPVGSPLSLECTVEGTSNPNLYWYRQAAGRGLQLLFYSVGIGQISSEVPQNLSASRPQDRQFILSSKKLLLSDSGFYLCAWSSTPDEQYFGPGTRLTVT.